This entry features one T cell receptor (beta chain) sequence. A quantity of about 0.5 to 1 ug RNA underwent reverse transcription using random hexamers. Amplification of the TCR beta CDR3 was carried out by immunoSEQ multiplex PCR, which spanned a total of 54 Vbeta and 13 Jbeta segments. MiXCR, run by TCRdb on the immunoSEQ multiplex PCR reads, gives a single entry per CDR3 protein. This sample has around 120,000 distinct CDR3 sequences; 85% to 95% occur once, and the top ten carry 0.085% to 0.095%. Germline-derived CDR1 and CDR2 are SGHTA and FQGNSA. Trimming shortened V by 1 base and J by 2 bases, and 10 bases separated the two germline ends. The CDR3 is made up of 15 amino acids. The data stem from a study of CD8 T cells in Susac syndrome.

The V gene is TRBV7-2, the J gene TRBJ2-3; D is uncertain. The receptor was derived from a human donor with multiple sclerosis. The source material was CD4+ T cells from PBMCs. CDR3 sequence reads: CASSLVAAITDTQYF. CDR3 nucleotides: TGTGCCAGCAGCTTAGTTGCGGCCATCACAGATACGCAGTATTTT.